The 2 T cell receptor beta chains below were found in one sample sequenced in a study of PD-1 blockade in classical Hodgkin lymphoma. The table came from immunoSEQ multiplex PCR; TCRdb's copy has only in-frame clones and leaves some out. There are tens of thousands of clones in the sample; around 89% occur only once, and roughly 21% lies in the top ten. As for time point: cycle 4 day 1 (C4D1), after 6 weeks of nivolumab. Brentuximab vedotin exposure varied, and every patient relapsed after autologous stem cell transplantation. Sample: peripheral blood mononuclear cells (PBMCs), taken before the fourth cycle of nivolumab. All receptors derive from a human donor with classical Hodgkin lymphoma.

The V gene is TRBV10-1, the J gene TRBJ2-1, with D perhaps assigned TRBD1 or TRBD2 (5 bases each). Per germline, CDR1 WNHNN and CDR2 SYGVQD (reference sequence). Trimming pared 3 bases from V and 1 base from J, leaving 13 bases between. The CDR3 contains 16 residues. The CDR3 DNA is TGCGCCAGCAGTGAATTCAGGGACCCTTCCTACAATGAGCAGTTCTTC. Translation: CASSEFRDPSYNEQFF.

There are a few counts of this clone. The chain links TRBV27 to TRBJ2-7, with D possibly matching TRBD2 (5 bases). The CDR3 covers 15 residues. The germline V gene has CDR1 MNHEY and CDR2 SMNVEV (reference sequence). Trimming shortened V by 7 bases and J by 0 bases, and 16 bases separated the two germline ends. The CDR3 protein is CASIKAGVHSYEQYF. The CDR3 bases are TGTGCCAGCATCAAAGCCGGGGTTCACTCCTACGAGCAGTACTTC.